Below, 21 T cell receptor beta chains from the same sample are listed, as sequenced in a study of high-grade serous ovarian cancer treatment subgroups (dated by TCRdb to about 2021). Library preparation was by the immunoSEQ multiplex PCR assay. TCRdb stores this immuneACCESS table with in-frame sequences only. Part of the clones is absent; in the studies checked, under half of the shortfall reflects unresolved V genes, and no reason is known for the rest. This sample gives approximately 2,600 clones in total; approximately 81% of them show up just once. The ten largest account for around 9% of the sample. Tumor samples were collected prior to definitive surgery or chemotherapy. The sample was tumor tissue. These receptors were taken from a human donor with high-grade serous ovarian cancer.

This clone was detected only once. The CDR3 nucleotides read TGTGCCACCAGCACCCCGCTACGGGACAGCAAAAATCAGCCCCAGCATTTT. Its translation is CATSTPLRDSKNQPQHF. The chain couples TRBV15 to TRBJ1-5; the match to TRBD1 covers 7 bases. V shed 4 bases, J shed 4 bases, and the junction held 13 bases outside the gene matches. CDR3 length equals 17 residues. CDR1 LNHNV and CDR2 YYDKDF come from the germline V gene (reference sequence).

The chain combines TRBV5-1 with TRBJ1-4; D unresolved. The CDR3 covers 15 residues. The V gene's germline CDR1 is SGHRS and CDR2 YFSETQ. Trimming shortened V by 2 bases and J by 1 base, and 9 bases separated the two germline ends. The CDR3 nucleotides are TGCGCCAGCAGCTTAGACGGTGTAACTAATGAAAAACTGTTTTTT. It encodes CASSLDGVTNEKLFF.

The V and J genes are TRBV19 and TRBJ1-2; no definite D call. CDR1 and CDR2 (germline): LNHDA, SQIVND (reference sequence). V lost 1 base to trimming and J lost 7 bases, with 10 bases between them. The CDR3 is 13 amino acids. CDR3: CASSIARISGYTF. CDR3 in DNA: TGTGCCAGTAGTATAGCCAGGATCAGTGGCTACACCTTC.

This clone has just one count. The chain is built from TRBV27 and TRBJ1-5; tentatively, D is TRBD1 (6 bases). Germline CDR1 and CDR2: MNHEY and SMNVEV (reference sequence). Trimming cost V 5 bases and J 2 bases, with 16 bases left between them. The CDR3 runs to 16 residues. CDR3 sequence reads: CASSDAPGAGNQPQHF. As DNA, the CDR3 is TGTGCCAGCAGTGATGCCCCAGGGGCCGGCAATCAGCCCCAGCATTTT.

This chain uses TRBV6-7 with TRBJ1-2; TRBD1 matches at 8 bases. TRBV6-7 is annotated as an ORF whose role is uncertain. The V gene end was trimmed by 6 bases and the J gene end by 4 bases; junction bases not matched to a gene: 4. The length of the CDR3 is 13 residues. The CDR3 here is CASSDTGGYGYTF. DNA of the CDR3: TGTGCCAGCAGCGACACAGGGGGCTATGGCTACACCTTC.

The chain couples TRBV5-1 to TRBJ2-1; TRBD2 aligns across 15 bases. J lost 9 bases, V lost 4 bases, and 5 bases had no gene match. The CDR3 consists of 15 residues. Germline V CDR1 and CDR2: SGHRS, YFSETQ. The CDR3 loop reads CASSKGLAGGLEQFF. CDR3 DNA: TGCGCCAGCAGCAAAGGACTAGCGGGGGGGCTTGAGCAGTTCTTC.

The CDR3 is CASSPSAGSLTDTQYF. The CDR3 coding sequence is TGTGCCAGCTCACCATCGGCAGGGAGTCTTACAGATACGCAGTATTTT. J is TRBJ2-3 and V is TRBV18; D tentatively fits TRBD1 or TRBD2 (5 bases each). Germline CDR1 is KGHSH and CDR2 is LQKENI. The CDR3 length is 16 residues. V was cut by 2 bases and J by 3 bases, with 15 bases left in between.

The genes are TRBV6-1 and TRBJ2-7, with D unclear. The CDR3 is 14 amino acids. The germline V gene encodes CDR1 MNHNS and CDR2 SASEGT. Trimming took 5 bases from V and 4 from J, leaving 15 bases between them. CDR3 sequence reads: CASSFLSGKYEQYF. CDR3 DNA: TGTGCCAGCAGTTTTCTTTCCGGAAAGTACGAGCAGTACTTC.

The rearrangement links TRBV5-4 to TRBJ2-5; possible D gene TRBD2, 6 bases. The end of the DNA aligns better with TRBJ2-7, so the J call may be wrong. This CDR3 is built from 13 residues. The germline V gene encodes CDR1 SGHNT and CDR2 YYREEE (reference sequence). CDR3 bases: TGTGCCAGCACCCCCGGGAGCTCCTACGAGCAGTACTTC. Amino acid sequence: CASTPGSSYEQYF.

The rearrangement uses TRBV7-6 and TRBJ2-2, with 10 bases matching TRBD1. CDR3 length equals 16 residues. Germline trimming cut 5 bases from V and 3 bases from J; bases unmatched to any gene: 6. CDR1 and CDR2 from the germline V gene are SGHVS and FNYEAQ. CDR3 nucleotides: TGTGCCAGCAGCCGCGGGACAGGGGAACACACCGGGGAGCTGTTTTTT. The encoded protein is CASSRGTGEHTGELFF.

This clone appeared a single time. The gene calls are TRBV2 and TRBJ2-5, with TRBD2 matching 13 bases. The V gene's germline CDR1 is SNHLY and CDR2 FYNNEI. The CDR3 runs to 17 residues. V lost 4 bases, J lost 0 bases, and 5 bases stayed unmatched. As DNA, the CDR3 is TGTGCCAGCAGTGTATTGGGACTAGCGGGGTACCAAGAGACCCAGTACTTC. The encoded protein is CASSVLGLAGYQETQYF.

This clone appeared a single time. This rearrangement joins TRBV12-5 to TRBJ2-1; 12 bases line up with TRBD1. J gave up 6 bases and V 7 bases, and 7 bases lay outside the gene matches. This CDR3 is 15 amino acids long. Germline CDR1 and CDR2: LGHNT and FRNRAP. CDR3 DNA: TGTGCTAGTGCCGGGACAGGGGGCGCCTTCAATGAGCAGTTCTTC. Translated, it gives CASAGTGGAFNEQFF.

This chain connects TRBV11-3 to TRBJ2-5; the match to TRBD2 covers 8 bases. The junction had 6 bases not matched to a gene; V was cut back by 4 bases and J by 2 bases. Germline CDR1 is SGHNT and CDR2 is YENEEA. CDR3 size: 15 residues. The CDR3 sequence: CASSSRVAGQETQYF. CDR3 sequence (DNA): TGTGCCAGCAGCTCCCGGGTAGCGGGGCAAGAGACCCAGTACTTC.

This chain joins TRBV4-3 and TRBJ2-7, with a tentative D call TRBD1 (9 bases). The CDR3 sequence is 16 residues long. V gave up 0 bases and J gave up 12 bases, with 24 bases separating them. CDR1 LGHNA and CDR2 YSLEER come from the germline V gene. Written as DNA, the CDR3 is TGCGCCAGCAGCCAAGATCGGGGGGGGATGGGGACAGGGTTGTACTTC. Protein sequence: CASSQDRGGMGTGLYF.

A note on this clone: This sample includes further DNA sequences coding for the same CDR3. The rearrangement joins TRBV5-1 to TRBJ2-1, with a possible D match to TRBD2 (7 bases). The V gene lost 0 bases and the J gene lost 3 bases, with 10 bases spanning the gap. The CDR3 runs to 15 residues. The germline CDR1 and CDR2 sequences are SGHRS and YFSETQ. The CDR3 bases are TGCGCCAGCAGCTTGGGAGGGGGGGACTACAATGAGCAGTTCTTC. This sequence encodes CASSLGGGDYNEQFF.

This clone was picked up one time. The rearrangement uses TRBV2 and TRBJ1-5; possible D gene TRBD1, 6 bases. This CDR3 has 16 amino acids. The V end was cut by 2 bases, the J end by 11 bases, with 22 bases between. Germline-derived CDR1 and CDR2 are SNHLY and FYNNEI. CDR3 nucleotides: TGTGCCAGCAGTGAACGGGACATACTGCTATCAGCGGCCCAGCATTTT. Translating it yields CASSERDILLSAAQHF.

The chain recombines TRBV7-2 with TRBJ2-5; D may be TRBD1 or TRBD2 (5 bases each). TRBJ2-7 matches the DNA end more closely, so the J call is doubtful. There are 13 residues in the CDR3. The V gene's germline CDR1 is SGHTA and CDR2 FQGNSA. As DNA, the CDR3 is TGTGCCAGCAGCCAGGGACCCTCCTACGAGCAGTACTTC. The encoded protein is CASSQGPSYEQYF.

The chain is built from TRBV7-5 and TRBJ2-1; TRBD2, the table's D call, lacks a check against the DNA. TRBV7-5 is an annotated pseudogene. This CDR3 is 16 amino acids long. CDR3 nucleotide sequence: TGTGTCAGAAGCCAGGCCGGACTAGCGGTCTACAATGAGCAGTTCTTC. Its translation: CVRSQAGLAVYNEQFF.

The CDR3 loop is CSVDRGHTGELFF. The CDR3 DNA reads TGCAGCGTGGACAGGGGGCATACCGGGGAGCTGTTTTTT. The V call is TRBV29-1, the J call TRBJ2-2; 11 nucleotides agree with TRBD1. The ends lost 6 bases at V and 5 bases at J; junction bases unmatched: 2. This CDR3 spans 13 amino acids. Germline-derived CDR1 and CDR2 are SQVTM and ANQGSEA.

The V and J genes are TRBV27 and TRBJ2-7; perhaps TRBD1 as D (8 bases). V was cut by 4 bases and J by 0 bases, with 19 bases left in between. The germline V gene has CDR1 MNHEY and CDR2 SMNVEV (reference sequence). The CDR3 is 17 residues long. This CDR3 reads CASSYGRIGQGSYEQYF. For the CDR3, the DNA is TGTGCCAGCAGTTACGGGAGGATAGGACAGGGCTCCTACGAGCAGTACTTC.

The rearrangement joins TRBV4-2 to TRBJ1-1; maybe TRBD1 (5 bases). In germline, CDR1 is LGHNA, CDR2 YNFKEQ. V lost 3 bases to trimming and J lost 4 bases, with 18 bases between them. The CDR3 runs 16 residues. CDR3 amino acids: CASSHVASQGGTEAFF. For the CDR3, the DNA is TGTGCCAGCAGCCACGTTGCTTCTCAGGGAGGCACTGAAGCTTTCTTT.